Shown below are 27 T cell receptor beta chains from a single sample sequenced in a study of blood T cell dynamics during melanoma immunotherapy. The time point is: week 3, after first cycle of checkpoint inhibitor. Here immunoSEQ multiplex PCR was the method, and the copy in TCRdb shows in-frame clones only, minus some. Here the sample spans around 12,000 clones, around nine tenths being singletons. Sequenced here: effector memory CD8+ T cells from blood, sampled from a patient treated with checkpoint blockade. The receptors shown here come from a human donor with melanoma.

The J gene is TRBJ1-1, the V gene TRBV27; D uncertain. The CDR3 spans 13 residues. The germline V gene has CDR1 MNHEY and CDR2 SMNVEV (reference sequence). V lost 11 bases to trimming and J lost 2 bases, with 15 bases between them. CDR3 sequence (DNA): TGTGCCGCCGGTCACGGCAAAAACACTGAAGCTTTCTTT. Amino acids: CAAGHGKNTEAFF.

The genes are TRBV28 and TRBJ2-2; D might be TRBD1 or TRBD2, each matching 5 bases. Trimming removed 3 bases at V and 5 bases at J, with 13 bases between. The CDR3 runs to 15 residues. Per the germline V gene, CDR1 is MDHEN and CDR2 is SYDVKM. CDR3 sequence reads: CASSLRGLRTGELFF. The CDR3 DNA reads TGTGCCAGCAGTTTGAGGGGTTTGCGAACCGGGGAGCTGTTTTTT.

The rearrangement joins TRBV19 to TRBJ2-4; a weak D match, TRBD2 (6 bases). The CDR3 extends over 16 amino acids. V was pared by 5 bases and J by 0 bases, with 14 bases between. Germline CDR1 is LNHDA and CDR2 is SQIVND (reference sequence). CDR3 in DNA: TGTGCCAGTAGTGAGGGAAAGGGACTAGCCAAAAACATTCAGTACTTC. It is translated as CASSEGKGLAKNIQYF.

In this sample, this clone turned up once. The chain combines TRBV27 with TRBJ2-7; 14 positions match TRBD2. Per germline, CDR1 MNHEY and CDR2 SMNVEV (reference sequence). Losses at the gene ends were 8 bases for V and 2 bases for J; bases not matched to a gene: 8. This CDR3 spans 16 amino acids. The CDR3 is CASGLGLAGVAYEQYF. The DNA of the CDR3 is TGTGCCAGCGGCCTGGGACTAGCGGGAGTCGCCTACGAGCAGTACTTC.

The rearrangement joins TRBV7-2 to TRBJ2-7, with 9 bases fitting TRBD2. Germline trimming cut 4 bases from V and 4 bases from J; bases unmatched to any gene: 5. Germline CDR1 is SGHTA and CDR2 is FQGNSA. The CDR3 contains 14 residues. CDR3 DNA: TGTGCCAGCAGCTATCCGGGACTAGCTTACGAGCAGTACTTC. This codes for CASSYPGLAYEQYF.

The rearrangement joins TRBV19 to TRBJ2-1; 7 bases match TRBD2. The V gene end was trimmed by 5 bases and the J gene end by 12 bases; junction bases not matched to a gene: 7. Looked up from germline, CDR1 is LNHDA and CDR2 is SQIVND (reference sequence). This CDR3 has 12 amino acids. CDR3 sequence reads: CASSQSRERQFF. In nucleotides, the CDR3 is TGTGCCAGTAGTCAATCGCGGGAGCGGCAGTTCTTC.

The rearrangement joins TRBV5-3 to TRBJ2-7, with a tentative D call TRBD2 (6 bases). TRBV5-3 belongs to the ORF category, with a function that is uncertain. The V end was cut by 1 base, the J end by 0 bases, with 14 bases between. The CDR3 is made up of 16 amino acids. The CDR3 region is CARSLRGGTYSYEQYF. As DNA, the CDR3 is TGTGCCAGAAGCTTGCGCGGCGGGACCTACTCCTACGAGCAGTACTTC.

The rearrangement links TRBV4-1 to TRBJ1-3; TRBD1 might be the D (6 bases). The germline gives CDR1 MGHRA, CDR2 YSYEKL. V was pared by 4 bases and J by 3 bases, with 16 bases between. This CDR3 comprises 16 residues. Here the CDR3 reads CASSLSARGFGNTIYF. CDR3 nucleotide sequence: TGCGCCAGCAGCCTCTCTGCCAGGGGCTTTGGAAACACCATATATTTT.

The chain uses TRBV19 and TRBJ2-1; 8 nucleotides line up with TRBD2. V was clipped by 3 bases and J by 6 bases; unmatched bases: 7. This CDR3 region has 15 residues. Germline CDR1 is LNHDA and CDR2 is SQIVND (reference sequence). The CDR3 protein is CASSILPGLANEQFF. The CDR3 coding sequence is TGTGCCAGTAGTATCCTTCCAGGACTAGCCAATGAGCAGTTCTTC.

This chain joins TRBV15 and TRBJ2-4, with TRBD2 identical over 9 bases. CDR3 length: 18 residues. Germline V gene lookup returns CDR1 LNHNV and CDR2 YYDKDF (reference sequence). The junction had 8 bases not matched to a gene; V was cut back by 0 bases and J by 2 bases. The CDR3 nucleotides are TGTGCCACCAGCAGAGATGGAGTAGCGGGAGTTTCCAAAAACATTCAGTACTTC. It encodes CATSRDGVAGVSKNIQYF.

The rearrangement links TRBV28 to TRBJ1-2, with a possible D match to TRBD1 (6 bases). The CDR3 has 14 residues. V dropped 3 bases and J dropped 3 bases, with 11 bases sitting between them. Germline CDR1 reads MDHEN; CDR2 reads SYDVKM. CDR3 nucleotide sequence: TGTGCCAGCAGTTTTCAAGGGGGGTACTATGGCTACACCTTC. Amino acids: CASSFQGGYYGYTF.

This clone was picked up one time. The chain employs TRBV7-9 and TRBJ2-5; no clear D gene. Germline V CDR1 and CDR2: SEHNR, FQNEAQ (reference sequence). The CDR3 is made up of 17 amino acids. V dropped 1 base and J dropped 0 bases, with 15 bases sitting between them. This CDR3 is CASSLEVSSGHQETQYF. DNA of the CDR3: TGTGCCAGCAGCTTAGAGGTATCATCGGGCCACCAAGAGACCCAGTACTTC.

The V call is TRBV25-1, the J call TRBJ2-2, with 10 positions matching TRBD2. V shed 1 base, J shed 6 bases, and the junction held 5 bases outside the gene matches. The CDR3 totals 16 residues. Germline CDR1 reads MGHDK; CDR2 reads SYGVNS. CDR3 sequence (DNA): TGTGCCAGCAGTGAATCGCTAGCGGGAGTGGCCGGGGAGCTGTTTTTT. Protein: CASSESLAGVAGELFF.

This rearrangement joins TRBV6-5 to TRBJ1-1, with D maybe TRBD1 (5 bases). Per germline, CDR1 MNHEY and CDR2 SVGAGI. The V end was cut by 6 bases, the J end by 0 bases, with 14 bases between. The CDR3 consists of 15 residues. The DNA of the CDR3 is TGTGCCAGCAGCCAAAGACAGTTCATGAACACTGAAGCTTTCTTT. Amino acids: CASSQRQFMNTEAFF.

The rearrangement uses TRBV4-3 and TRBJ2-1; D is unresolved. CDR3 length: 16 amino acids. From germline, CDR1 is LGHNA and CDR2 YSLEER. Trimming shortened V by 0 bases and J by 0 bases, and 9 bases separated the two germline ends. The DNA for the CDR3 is TGCGCCAGCAGCCAAGATTGGGCTAACTCCTACAATGAGCAGTTCTTC. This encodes CASSQDWANSYNEQFF.

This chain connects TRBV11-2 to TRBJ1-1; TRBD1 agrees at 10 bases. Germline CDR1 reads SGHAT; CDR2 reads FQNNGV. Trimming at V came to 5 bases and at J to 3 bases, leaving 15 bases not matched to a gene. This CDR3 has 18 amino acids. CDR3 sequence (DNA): TGTGCCAGCAGCGGACAGACAGGGGGCGTTTCTGTCGACACTGAAGCTTTCTTT. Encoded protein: CASSGQTGGVSVDTEAFF.

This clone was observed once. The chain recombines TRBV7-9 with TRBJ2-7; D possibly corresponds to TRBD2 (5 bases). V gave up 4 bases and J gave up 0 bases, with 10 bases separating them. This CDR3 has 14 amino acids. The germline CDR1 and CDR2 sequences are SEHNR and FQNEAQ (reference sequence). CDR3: CASSSEGPSYEQYF. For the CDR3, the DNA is TGTGCCAGCAGCTCCGAGGGTCCCTCCTACGAGCAGTACTTC.

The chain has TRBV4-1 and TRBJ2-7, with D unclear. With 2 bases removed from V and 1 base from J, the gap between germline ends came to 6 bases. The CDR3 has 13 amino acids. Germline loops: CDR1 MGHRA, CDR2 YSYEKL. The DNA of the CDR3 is TGCGCCAGCAGCCAACAAATATCCTACGAGCAGTACTTC. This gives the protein CASSQQISYEQYF.

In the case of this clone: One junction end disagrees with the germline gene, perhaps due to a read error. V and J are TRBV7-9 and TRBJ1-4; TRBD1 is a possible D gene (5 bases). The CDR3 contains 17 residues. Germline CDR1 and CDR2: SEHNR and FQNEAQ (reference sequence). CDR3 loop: CASTLDVRDATNEKLFF. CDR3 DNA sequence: TGTGCCAGCACCTTAGACGTCAGGGATGCAACTAATGAAAAACTGTTTTTT.

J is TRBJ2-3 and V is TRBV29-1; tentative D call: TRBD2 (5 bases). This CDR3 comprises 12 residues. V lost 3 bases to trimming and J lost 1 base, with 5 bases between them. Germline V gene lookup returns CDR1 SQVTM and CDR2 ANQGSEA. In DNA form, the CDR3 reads TGCAGCGTTGACGGGGGCACAGATACGCAGTATTTT. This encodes CSVDGGTDTQYF.

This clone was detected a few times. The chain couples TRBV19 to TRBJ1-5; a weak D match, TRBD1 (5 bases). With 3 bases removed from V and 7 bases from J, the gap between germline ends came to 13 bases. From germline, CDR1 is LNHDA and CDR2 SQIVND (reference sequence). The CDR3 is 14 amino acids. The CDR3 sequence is CASSIGGRWQPQHF. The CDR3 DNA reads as TGTGCCAGTAGTATTGGGGGGAGGTGGCAGCCCCAGCATTTT.

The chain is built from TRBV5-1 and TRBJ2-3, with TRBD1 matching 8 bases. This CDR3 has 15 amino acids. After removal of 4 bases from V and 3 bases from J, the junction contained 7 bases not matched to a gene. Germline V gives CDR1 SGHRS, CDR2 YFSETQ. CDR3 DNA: TGCGCCAGCAGCACCCGTCAGGGGGCAACAGATACGCAGTATTTT. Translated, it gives CASSTRQGATDTQYF.

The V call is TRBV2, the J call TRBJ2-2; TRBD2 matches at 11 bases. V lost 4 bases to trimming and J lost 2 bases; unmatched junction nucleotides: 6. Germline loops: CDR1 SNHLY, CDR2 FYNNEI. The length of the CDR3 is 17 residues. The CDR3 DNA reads TGTGCCAGCAGTGTGCCTAGCGGGAGGACTAACACCGGGGAGCTGTTTTTT. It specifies CASSVPSGRTNTGELFF.

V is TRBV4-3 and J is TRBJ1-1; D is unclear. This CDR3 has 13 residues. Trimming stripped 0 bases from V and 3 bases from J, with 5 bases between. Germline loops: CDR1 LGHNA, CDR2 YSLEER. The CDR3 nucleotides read TGCGCCAGCAGCCAAGATTGGGACACTGAAGCTTTCTTT. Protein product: CASSQDWDTEAFF.

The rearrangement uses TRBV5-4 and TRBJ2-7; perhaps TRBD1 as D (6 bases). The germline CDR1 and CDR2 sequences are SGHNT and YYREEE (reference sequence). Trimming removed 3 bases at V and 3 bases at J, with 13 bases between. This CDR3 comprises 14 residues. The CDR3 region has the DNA TGTGCCAGCAGCTCTGGGACAAGGATCTACGAGCAGTACTTC. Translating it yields CASSSGTRIYEQYF.

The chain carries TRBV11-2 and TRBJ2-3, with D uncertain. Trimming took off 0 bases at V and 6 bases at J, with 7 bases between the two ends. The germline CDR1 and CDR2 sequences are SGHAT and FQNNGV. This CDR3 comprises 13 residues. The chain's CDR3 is CASSLDRADTQYF. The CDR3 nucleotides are TGTGCCAGCAGCTTAGATCGGGCGGATACGCAGTATTTT.

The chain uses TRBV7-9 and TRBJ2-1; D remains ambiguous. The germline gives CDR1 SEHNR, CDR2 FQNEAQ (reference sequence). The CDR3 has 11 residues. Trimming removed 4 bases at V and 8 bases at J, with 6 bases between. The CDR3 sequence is CASSSEYEQFF. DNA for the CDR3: TGTGCCAGCAGCTCGGAATATGAGCAGTTCTTC.